This T cell receptor beta chain was documented in a study of T cells in Graves' hyperthyroidism and ophthalmopathy. General study points: Within blood appeared most thyroid clonotypes that had expanded above 0.001.

The investigators amplified TCR beta CDR3 regions from RNA transcripts. First-round RT-PCR of the TCR CDR3 relied on the HTBI primer set. Each CDR3 protein gets one entry after TCRdb re-called the multiplex PCR reads with MiXCR. Here the sample spans about 610,000 distinct CDR3 sequences, about half being singletons. Remarks on this clonotype: Its antigen remains unidentified. A much bigger clone sits one base away, suggesting this may be a read error.

Diagnosis of hyperthyroidism was new in patients aged 18 to 65, and its duration was under 2 months. Any patient presenting with uncontrolled infection, other autoimmune disease, pregnancy or lactation was left out. Germline V gives CDR1 SGHTA, CDR2 FQGNSA. CDR3 length equals 14 residues. This TCR came from a woman aged 18-29 years with Graves' hyperthyroidism. Input material: peripheral blood or thyroid tissue (not recorded which). This chain connects TRBV7-2 to TRBJ2-5; TRBD2 matches 7 bases. In DNA form, the CDR3 reads TGTGCCAGCAGCAAAAGCGGGAATAAAGAGACCCGGTACTTC. Translated: CASSKSGNKETRYF.